Listed below are T cell receptor beta chains from one sample, sequenced in a study of T-cell memory formation after mild COVID-19. TCRdb recomputed calls from the 5' RACE reads with MiXCR, one row per CDR3 protein. The table records some 160,000 distinct CDR3 sequences, 13% of them present only once. The sequenced sample consisted of PBMCs or a T cell subset sorted from them (not recorded which). The receptor source for this set is a man between 18 and 29 years old who had mild COVID-19 (a few samples of this study predate the infection). Cell type and time point are not known. Each CDR3 is given with its conserved first and last residue. D genes are given only for firm matches. Clone size is stated in some rows and not others, as once, few, many or a class when expanded.

V	D	length	size	J	DNA	CDR3
TRBV29-1	-	12	-	TRBJ2-5	TGCAGCGTTGGGGTAGGGCCAGAGACCCAGTACTTC	CSVGVGPETQYF
TRBV20-1	-	15	few	TRBJ1-4	TGCAGTGCTAGAGATCGTTCGGGGGTTTCAGGAAAACTGTTTTTT	CSARDRSGVSGKLFF
TRBV5-1	TRBD1	13	few	TRBJ1-2	TGCGCCAGCAGCCCGGGACAGGGGGCTGGCTACACCTTC	CASSPGQGAGYTF
TRBV3-1	-	14	-	TRBJ1-5	TGTGCCAGCAGGCGGACAGACGGAGATCAGCCCCAGCATTTT	CASRRTDGDQPQHF
TRBV5-1	-	12	-	TRBJ1-6	TGCGCCAGCAGCTCCAGGGAGGGGGCCCTCCACTTT	CASSSREGALHF
TRBV5-1	TRBD2	14	-	TRBJ2-3	TGCGCCAGCAGCTTTTTCGGACTAGCGGATACGCAGTATTTT	CASSFFGLADTQYF
TRBV5-1	-	15	few	TRBJ2-6	TGCGCCAGCAGCCCCGGCGGGCCTGGGGCCAACGTCCTGACTTTC	CASSPGGPGANVLTF
TRBV7-2	-	14	-	TRBJ2-3	TGTGCCAGCAGCTTAGGATTGTTCACAGATACGCAGTATTTT	CASSLGLFTDTQYF
TRBV7-2	TRBD1	17	-	TRBJ2-3	TGTGCCAGCAGCTTATCAACTTGGACAGGGTCTCAGGGTACGCAGTATTTT	CASSLSTWTGSQGTQYF
TRBV7-2	TRBD2	15	-	TRBJ2-2	TGTGCCAGCAGCGCGGGGGGTCGGAACACCGGGGAGCTGTTTTTT	CASSAGGRNTGELFF
TRBV4-3	-	13	many	TRBJ1-1	TGCGCCAGCAGACGTACTGGGAACACTGAAGCTTTCTTT	CASRRTGNTEAFF
TRBV27	TRBD1	14	many	TRBJ1-5	TGTGCCAGCAGTCCGACAGGGTGGGATCAGCCCCAGCATTTT	CASSPTGWDQPQHF
TRBV5-6	TRBD1	15	few	TRBJ2-5	TGTGCCAGCAGCCCAACCCGGACAGGCCAAGAGACCCAGTACTTC	CASSPTRTGQETQYF
TRBV11-3	TRBD2	15	few	TRBJ2-2	TGTGCCAGCAGCCCGGGACTAGCGAACGCCGGGGAGCTGTTTTTT	CASSPGLANAGELFF
TRBV6-5	TRBD1	15	-	TRBJ2-3	TGTGCCAGCAGGAACCGGGACAGGGGAGAGGATACGCAGTATTTT	CASRNRDRGEDTQYF
TRBV7-2	-	13	many	TRBJ2-1	TGTGCCAGCAGCTTAGCGGAGGGAGGTGAGCAGTTCTTC	CASSLAEGGEQFF
TRBV5-1	-	14	-	TRBJ2-3	TGCGCCAGCAGCCCTCCCCTTAGCACAGATACGCAGTATTTT	CASSPPLSTDTQYF
TRBV5-1	-	13	many	TRBJ2-3	TGTGCCAGCAGTTTAGGCCGCACAGATACGCAGTATTTT	CASSLGRTDTQYF
TRBV7-2	TRBD1	13	-	TRBJ1-1	TGTGCCAGCCGAATCCAGGGGGCCACTGAAGCTTTCTTT	CASRIQGATEAFF
TRBV12-3/TRBV12-4	TRBD2	16	-	TRBJ2-5	TGTGCCAGCAGTTTTGCTAGCGGGGGGTCACAAGAGACCCAGTACTTC	CASSFASGGSQETQYF
TRBV7-2	-	12	-	TRBJ2-3	TGTGCCAGCAGCCGCCCGGGAGATACGCAGTATTTT	CASSRPGDTQYF
TRBV3-1	-	12	many	TRBJ2-7	TGTGCCAGCAGCCAAGCCGCCCAGGAGCAGTACTTC	CASSQAAQEQYF